These T cell receptor beta chains were read from a single sample in a study of T cells in Graves' hyperthyroidism and ophthalmopathy. TCRdb processed the multiplex PCR reads anew with MiXCR; each CDR3 protein has one entry. This repertoire shows more than 500,000 distinct CDR3 sequences, 15% to 20% found once; its top ten account for approximately 30%. The sample comprised blood. All receptors derive from a woman in her 30s with Graves' ophthalmopathy. CDR3s include the opening cysteine and the closing phenylalanine or tryptophan. The D gene is left open where the match is weak. Clone size is given for some rows only: seen once, a few or many times, or a class if the clone is expanded.

J | size | V | D | length | DNA | CDR3
TRBJ1-1 | many | TRBV13 | - | 13 | TGTGCCAGCAGCTTAGCCGGGGGTCCTGAAGCTTTCTTT | CASSLAGGPEAFF
TRBJ2-3 | - | TRBV6-2/TRBV6-3 | - | 14 | TGTGCCAGCAGTTACGGGGCAGAGACAGATACGCAGTATTTT | CASSYGAETDTQYF
TRBJ2-7 | many | TRBV28 | - | 13 | TGTGCCAGCAGGGGTCGGGCGGTGTACGAGCAGTACTTC | CASRGRAVYEQYF
TRBJ2-3 | many | TRBV18 | - | 13 | TGTGCCAGCTCACCACAGGGCACAGATACGCAGTATTTT | CASSPQGTDTQYF
TRBJ1-6 | - | TRBV30 | - | 14 | TGTGCCTGGAGTGTGGAGCTGGGGAATTCACCCCTCCACTTT | CAWSVELGNSPLHF
TRBJ2-2 | - | TRBV5-1 | - | 19 | TGCGCCAGCAGCACTAGTCTTACTTCACTACCCTCGAACACCGGGGAGCTGTCTTTT | CASSTSLTSLPSNTGELSF
TRBJ2-7 | - | TRBV19 | TRBD1 | 14 | TGTGCCAGTAGCTCCTCGGGACAGTCCTACGAGCAGTACTTC | CASSSSGQSYEQYF
TRBJ2-7 | many | TRBV6-1 | - | 14 | TGTGCCAGCAGTGAGAATAGCAATCCCGACGAGCAGTACTTC | CASSENSNPDEQYF
TRBJ1-5 | many | TRBV27 | TRBD1 | 19 | TGTGCCAGCAGTTTTTATCGATGGGACAGGGGTTTAGGGAATCAGCCCCAGCATTTT | CASSFYRWDRGLGNQPQHF
TRBJ2-1 | - | TRBV5-1 | TRBD2 | 17 | TGCGCCAGCAGCTTGAGGGGTTTAGCGGGATATAATAATGAGCAGTTCTTC | CASSLRGLAGYNNEQFF
TRBJ1-3 | - | TRBV6-5 | - | 16 | TGTGCCAGCAGTTACTCCGGACGGTTCTCTGGAAACACCATATATTTT | CASSYSGRFSGNTIYF
TRBJ2-7 | - | TRBV4-2 | - | 15 | TGTGCCAGCAGCCCGCGACTAGGCGGATCCTACGAGCAGTACTTC | CASSPRLGGSYEQYF
TRBJ2-5 | many | TRBV11-1 | TRBD2 | 17 | TGTGCCAGCAGCCCAAGCGGGTCTAGCGGACCGCAAGAGACCCAGTACTTC | CASSPSGSSGPQETQYF
TRBJ2-1 | few | TRBV13 | TRBD2 | 19 | TGTGCCAGCAGGGGTCCCCAAGTCCCCCCTAGCGGGAGTTTGAATGAGCAGTTCTTC | CASRGPQVPPSGSLNEQFF
TRBJ1-5 | - | TRBV6-2/TRBV6-3 | - | 13 | TGTGCCAGCAGGGGTGACAAAAATCAGCCCCAGCATTTT | CASRGDKNQPQHF